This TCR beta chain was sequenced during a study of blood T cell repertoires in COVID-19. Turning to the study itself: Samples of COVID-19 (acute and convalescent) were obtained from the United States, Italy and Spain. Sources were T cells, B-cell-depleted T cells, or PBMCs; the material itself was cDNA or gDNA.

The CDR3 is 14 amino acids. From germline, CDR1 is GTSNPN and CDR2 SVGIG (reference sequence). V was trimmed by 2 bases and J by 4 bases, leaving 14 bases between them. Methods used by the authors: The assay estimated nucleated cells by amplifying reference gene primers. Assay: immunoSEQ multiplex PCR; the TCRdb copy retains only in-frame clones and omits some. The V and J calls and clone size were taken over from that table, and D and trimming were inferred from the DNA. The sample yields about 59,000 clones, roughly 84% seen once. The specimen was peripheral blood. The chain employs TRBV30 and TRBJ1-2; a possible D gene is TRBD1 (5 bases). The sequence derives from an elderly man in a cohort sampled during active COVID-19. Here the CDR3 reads CAWSRPGEGYGYTF. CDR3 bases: TGTGCCTGGAGTAGGCCGGGGGAAGGCTATGGCTACACCTTC.